Each of the 4 T cell receptor beta chains below was sequenced from the same sample in a study of T cell changes during pregnancy in multiple sclerosis. Method: immunoSEQ multiplex PCR; TCRdb's copy keeps in-frame clones and lacks some. The sample contains 65,000 to 80,000 clones, approximately 92% of which appear only once. The sequencing here drew on CD4+ T cells from peripheral blood mononuclear cells, taken before pregnancy. The receptors derive from a female donor with multiple sclerosis, enrolled in a pregnancy study.

The V and J genes are TRBV9 and TRBJ2-3; weak D call: TRBD2 (5 bases). V lost 0 bases and J 5 bases, leaving 7 bases between the germline ends. Germline CDR1 is SGDLS and CDR2 is YYNGEE. The CDR3 has 13 residues. CDR3 sequence reads: CASSVAAEDTQYF. CDR3 in DNA: TGTGCCAGCAGCGTAGCAGCGGAAGATACGCAGTATTTT.

This sequence joins TRBV7-8 and TRBJ1-6; 10 positions agree with TRBD1. CDR1 SGHVS and CDR2 FQNEAQ come from the germline V gene. The trim removed 5 bases at V and 7 bases at J, leaving 2 bases unmatched. This CDR3 comprises 14 residues. The CDR3 DNA reads as TGTGCCAGCAGCCCGGGACAGGGGAATTCACCCCTCCACTTT. It codes for CASSPGQGNSPLHF.

This chain joins TRBV6-8 and TRBJ2-7, with D unresolved. Trimming stripped 5 bases from V and 3 bases from J, with 26 bases between. From germline, CDR1 is MNHGY and CDR2 SAAAGT. The CDR3 runs 18 residues. CDR3 sequence: CASSIRRLEVIGVYEQYF. The CDR3 nucleotides read TGTGCCAGCAGTATACGACGGCTCGAGGTTATCGGCGTCTACGAGCAGTACTTC.

CDR3 coding DNA: TGTGCCAGCAGGGCACCTGGAGCGGGCGCAGAGACCCAGTACTTC. Translated: CASRAPGAGAETQYF. This chain joins TRBV13 and TRBJ2-5, with TRBD2 as a possible D gene (6 bases). Germline loops: CDR1 PRHDT, CDR2 FYEKMQ (reference sequence). CDR3 size: 15 residues. Trimming left V 6 bases short and J 4 bases short, with 18 bases between.